This T cell receptor beta chain was identified in a study of identical twins. A universal primer site was created by template switching, with the cDNA bearing unique molecular identifiers. TCRdb recomputed calls from the 5' RACE reads with MiXCR, one row per CDR3 protein. The sample holds 1.5 million to 2 million distinct CDR3 sequences, about 32% seen once. Germline V gene lookup returns CDR1 MGHDK and CDR2 SYGVNS. Between the trimmed V and J ends, which lost 6 bases and 5 bases, there was a span of 17 bases. The CDR3 runs to 15 residues. Regarding this clonotype: Its antigen is as yet unknown.

No donor was unhealthy or non-Caucasian. Study conclusions and caveats: Cross-sectional statistical analysis was relied on for the conclusions, without the same donors being followed. Excess sharing by twins proved weaker in beta out-of-frame sequences.

The receptor comes from a newborn girl in good health. Source material: cord blood. The chain uses TRBV25-1 and TRBJ1-5; D is ambiguous. Here the CDR3 DNA reads TGTGCCAGCAGAGATGGACTCCCTTACGATCAGCCCCAGCATTTT. It codes for CASRDGLPYDQPQHF.